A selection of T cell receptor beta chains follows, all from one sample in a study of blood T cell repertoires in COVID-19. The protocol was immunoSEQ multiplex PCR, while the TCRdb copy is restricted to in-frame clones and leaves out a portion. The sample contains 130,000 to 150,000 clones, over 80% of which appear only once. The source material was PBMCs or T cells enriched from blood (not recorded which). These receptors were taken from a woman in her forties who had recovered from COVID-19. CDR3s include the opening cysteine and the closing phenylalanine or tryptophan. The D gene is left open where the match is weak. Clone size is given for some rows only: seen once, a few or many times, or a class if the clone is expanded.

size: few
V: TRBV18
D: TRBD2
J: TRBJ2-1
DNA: TGTGCCAGCTCACCAGTGGGACTAGCGGCCTACAATGAGCAGTTCTTC
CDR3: CASSPVGLAAYNEQFF

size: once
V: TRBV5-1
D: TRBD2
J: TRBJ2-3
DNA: TGCGCCAGCAGCTTGAGGCTAGCGGGAGGGGTCACAGATACGCAGTATTTT
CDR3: CASSLRLAGGVTDTQYF

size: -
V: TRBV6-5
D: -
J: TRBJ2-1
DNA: TGTGCCAGCAGTTACGTGGGGGGAGGGGGTGAGCAGTTCTTC
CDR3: CASSYVGGGGEQFF

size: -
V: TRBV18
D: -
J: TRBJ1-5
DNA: TGTGCCAGCTCTCAGGGTGGAAACAATCAGCCCCAGCATTTT
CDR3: CASSQGGNNQPQHF

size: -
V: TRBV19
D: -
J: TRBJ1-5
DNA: TGTGCCAGTAACAGTGGGAATCAGCCCCAGCATTTT
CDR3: CASNSGNQPQHF

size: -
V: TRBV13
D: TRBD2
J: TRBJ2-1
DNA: TGTGCCAGCAGCGTGCTCCAAGTGGGACTAGCGGGCTATGAGCAGTTCTTC
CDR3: CASSVLQVGLAGYEQFF

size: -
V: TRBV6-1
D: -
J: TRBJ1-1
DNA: TGTGCCAGCAGTGAAGCGAGGAAGGCGGGTAAAGCTTTCTTT
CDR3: CASSEARKAGKAFF

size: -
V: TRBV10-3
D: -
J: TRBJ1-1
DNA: TGTGCCATCAGTGAGACAGACAACACTGAAGCTTTCTTT
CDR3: CAISETDNTEAFF

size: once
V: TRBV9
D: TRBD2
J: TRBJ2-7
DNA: TGTGCCAGCAACGGGGGGAGCTCCTACGAGCAGTACTTC
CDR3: CASNGGSSYEQYF

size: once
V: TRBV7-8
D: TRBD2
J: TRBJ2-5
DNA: TGTGCCAGCAGCCCGGGACTACTTGAGACCCAGTACTTC
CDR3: CASSPGLLETQYF

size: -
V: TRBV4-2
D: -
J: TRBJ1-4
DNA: TGTGCCAGCAGCCAAGATCAACAGGATTTTGAAAAACTGTTTTTT
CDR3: CASSQDQQDFEKLFF

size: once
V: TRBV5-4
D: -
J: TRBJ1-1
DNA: TGTGCCAGCAGCTTGCATGCAGGGCCGAACACTGAAGCTTTCTTT
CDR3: CASSLHAGPNTEAFF

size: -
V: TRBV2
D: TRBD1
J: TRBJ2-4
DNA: TGTGCCAGCAGTGTCTGGCAGGGGGCGACGGAAGGGAATTCAGCCAAAAACATTCAGTACTTC
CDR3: CASSVWQGATEGNSAKNIQYF

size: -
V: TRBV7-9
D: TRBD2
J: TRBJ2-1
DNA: TGTGCCAGCAGCTTTGACCTAGCGGGGAACAATGAGCAGTTCTTC
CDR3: CASSFDLAGNNEQFF

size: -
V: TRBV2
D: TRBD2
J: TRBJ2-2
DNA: TGTGCCAGCAGCAGACTAGCGGGACCCCACGGGGAGCTGTTTTTT
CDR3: CASSRLAGPHGELFF

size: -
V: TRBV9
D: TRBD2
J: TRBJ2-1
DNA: TGTGCCAGCAGCGTGACTAGCGGGAAGTACAATGAGCAGTTCTTC
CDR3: CASSVTSGKYNEQFF

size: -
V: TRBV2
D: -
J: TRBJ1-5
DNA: TGTGCCAGCAGGGAGGGGTCGGCTCAGCCCCAGCATTTT
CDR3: CASREGSAQPQHF

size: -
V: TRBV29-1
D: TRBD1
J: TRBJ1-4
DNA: TGCAGCGTATGGAGACAGGGGAGCGAAAAACTGTTTTTT
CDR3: CSVWRQGSEKLFF

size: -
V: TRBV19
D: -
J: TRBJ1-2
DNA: TGTGCCAGTAGCCCTGGGCAGGTTAGCTATGGCTACACCTTC
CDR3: CASSPGQVSYGYTF

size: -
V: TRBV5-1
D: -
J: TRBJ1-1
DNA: TGCGCCAGCAGCTCCCTAGCGGGGGCTGTGAACACTGAAGCTTTCTTT
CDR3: CASSSLAGAVNTEAFF

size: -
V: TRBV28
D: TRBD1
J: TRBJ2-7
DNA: TGTGCCAGCAGGCCCATGACAGGGGGTACCTACGAGCAGTACTTC
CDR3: CASRPMTGGTYEQYF

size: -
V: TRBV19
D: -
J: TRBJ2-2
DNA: TGTGCCAGTAGTATTAACAGGGAGAACACCGGGGAGCTGTTTTTT
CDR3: CASSINRENTGELFF